Below, 23 T cell receptor beta chains from the same sample are listed, as sequenced in a study of spatial heterogeneity in lung cancer. The time point here: sample taken at primary tumor resection. A single record per CDR3 protein comes from TCRdb applying MiXCR to the 5' RACE reads. The profile shows fewer than 65,000 distinct CDR3 sequences, about 6.6% of them singletons. The material sequenced was PBMCs, taken at surgery. The receptor set was obtained from a female donor with early-stage non-small cell lung cancer.

With respect to this clonotype: This clone may be a read error of a much larger clone one base away. The DNA is omitted, as the CDR3 cannot be located on it reliably, and the CDR3 follows TCRdb's listing. CDR3: CASSFAQGSYNEQLF. The chain employs TRBV5-1 and TRBJ2-1. Germline V gives CDR1 SGHRS, CDR2 YFSETQ. With termini counted, the CDR3 has 15 amino acids.

This clonotype was found many times. J is TRBJ1-1 and V is TRBV10-3, with D maybe TRBD1 (6 bases). The CDR3 consists of 15 residues. CDR1 is ENHRY and CDR2 is SYGVKD in the germline V gene. V was cut by 6 bases and J by 0 bases, with 14 bases left in between. CDR3 coding DNA: TGTGCCATCAGCGGGAGAGGGGGGATGAACACTGAAGCTTTCTTT. It codes for CAISGRGGMNTEAFF.

This clonotype was found many times. The chain recombines TRBV20-1 with TRBJ2-4; D not certain. Trimming pared 5 bases from V and 8 bases from J, leaving 7 bases between. Germline CDR1 reads DFQATT; CDR2 reads SNEGSKA (reference sequence). This CDR3 comprises 10 residues. This CDR3 is CSALVDIQYF. As DNA, the CDR3 is TGCAGTGCTCTTGTTGACATTCAGTACTTC.

The genes are TRBV28 and TRBJ2-7, with 11 bases that match TRBD1. Trimming took 4 bases from V and 7 from J; bases not matched to a gene: 9. This CDR3 has 15 residues. Germline lookup yields CDR1 MDHEN and CDR2 SYDVKM. The CDR3 spells CASSSSGQGAPEQYV. The CDR3 bases are TGTGCCAGCAGTTCCAGCGGACAGGGGGCGCCTGAGCAGTACGTC.

This clonotype was counted at least ten times. J is TRBJ2-5 and V is TRBV19, with TRBD2 identical over 7 bases. Trimming at V came to 6 bases and at J to 5 bases, leaving 12 bases not matched to a gene. The CDR3 length is 15 residues. CDR1 is LNHDA, CDR2 SQIVND, per germline (reference sequence). The DNA for the CDR3 is TGTGCCAGTAGCACCATGGGGAGCGGGATGGAGACCCAGTACTTC. Encoded protein: CASSTMGSGMETQYF.

A few counts support this clonotype. This chain joins TRBV27 and TRBJ2-7, with 7 bases lining up with TRBD1. V shed 0 bases, J shed 4 bases, and the junction held 6 bases outside the gene matches. The CDR3 is 15 residues long. Germline V gene sequence: CDR1 MNHEY, CDR2 SMNVEV (reference sequence). CDR3 residues: CASSLSQGVGYEQYF. Here the CDR3 DNA reads TGTGCCAGCAGTTTATCTCAGGGGGTCGGTTACGAGCAGTACTTC.

This clonotype was observed a handful of times. The chain couples TRBV4-1 to TRBJ1-4; TRBD1 matches 7 bases. The CDR3 has 15 amino acids. Germline trimming cut 4 bases from V and 10 bases from J; bases unmatched to any gene: 12. Per germline, CDR1 MGHRA and CDR2 YSYEKL. In DNA form, the CDR3 reads TGCGCCAGCAGCCGCAGGGGGTCCGACCAGGGAAAACTGTTTTTT. Translating it yields CASSRRGSDQGKLFF.

This clonotype was counted at least ten times. The chain joins TRBV28 to TRBJ1-2; unclear D gene. The CDR3 has 13 amino acids. V lost 2 bases and J 2 bases, leaving 6 bases between the germline ends. Germline V gene lookup returns CDR1 MDHEN and CDR2 SYDVKM. The CDR3 DNA reads as TGTGCCAGCAGTTTAAGGCAGAACTATGGCTACACCTTC. Amino acids: CASSLRQNYGYTF.

This clonotype was counted many times. The chain recombines TRBV19 with TRBJ1-2, with TRBD1 as a possible D gene (5 bases). This CDR3 spans 14 amino acids. The germline gives CDR1 LNHDA, CDR2 SQIVND (reference sequence). With 4 bases removed from V and 4 bases from J, the gap between germline ends came to 13 bases. This chain's CDR3 is CASSSPGLIYGYTF. In nucleotides, the CDR3 is TGTGCCAGTAGTAGCCCGGGACTGATCTATGGCTACACCTTC.

The genes are TRBV12-3 or TRBV12-4 and TRBJ1-1; D ambiguous. The CDR3 sequence is 17 residues long. V was shortened by 0 bases and J by 1 base, with 15 bases between the two germline ends. As DNA, the CDR3 is TGTGCCAGCAGTTTAGCGCGGGGAGGGTTACGGAACACTGAAGCTTTCTTT. Translated: CASSLARGGLRNTEAFF.

This clonotype has a count of ten or more. J is TRBJ1-2 and V is TRBV5-6; 7 bases are a match to TRBD1. The length of the CDR3 is 14 residues. The germline CDR1 and CDR2 sequences are SGHDT and YYEEEE. Trimming at V came to 2 bases and at J to 4 bases, leaving 5 bases not matched to a gene. CDR3 nucleotide sequence: TGTGCCAGCAGCTTCCGGGACAGACCCTATGGCTACACCTTC. Translated: CASSFRDRPYGYTF.

Ten or more counts support this clonotype. V gene TRBV5-1 combines with J gene TRBJ1-5; the D gene is possibly TRBD1 (6 bases). Trimming took 3 bases from V and 2 from J, leaving 9 bases between them. The CDR3 sequence is 14 residues long. Germline CDR1 reads SGHRS; CDR2 reads YFSETQ. The CDR3 DNA reads TGCGCCAGCAGCTCAAGGGGGGGCAATCAGCCCCAGCATTTT. Translation: CASSSRGGNQPQHF.

The sample holds many counts of this clonotype. V usage is TRBV28 and J usage is TRBJ2-3; possible D gene TRBD1, 6 bases. V was pared by 7 bases and J by 1 base, with 9 bases between. CDR1 is MDHEN, CDR2 SYDVKM, per germline. This CDR3 is built from 13 residues. The CDR3 DNA reads TGTGCCAGCACGGCAGGGGGCACAGATACGCAGTATTTT. Amino acid sequence: CASTAGGTDTQYF.

By frequency in the sample, this clonotype is medium-sized. The chain has TRBV5-5 and TRBJ1-1, with a possible D match to TRBD1 (5 bases). CDR3 size: 14 residues. Trimming removed 1 base at V and 7 bases at J, with 14 bases between. The germline CDR1 and CDR2 sequences are SGHKS and YYEKEE (reference sequence). In DNA, the CDR3 is TGTGCCAGCAGCTTGTCGGACGGGACGGGTGAAGCTTTCTTT. It yields the protein CASSLSDGTGEAFF.

This clonotype has a count of ten or more. The chain has TRBV3-1 and TRBJ2-3, with 11 nucleotides matching TRBD2. CDR1 LGHDT and CDR2 YNNKEL come from the germline V gene (reference sequence). The CDR3 loop spans 14 amino acids. The V and J ends lost 2 bases and 10 bases, in that order; junction bases with no gene match: 5. This CDR3 is CASSQLAGGSAQYF. The CDR3 coding sequence is TGTGCCAGCAGCCAACTAGCGGGAGGCTCGGCGCAGTATTTT.

This chain uses TRBV27 with TRBJ1-2, with D unresolved. CDR3 size: 14 residues. Between the trimmed V and J ends, which lost 6 bases and 7 bases, there was a span of 18 bases. Per germline, CDR1 MNHEY and CDR2 SMNVEV (reference sequence). CDR3 residues: CASRPLTLDLGYTF. The CDR3 DNA sequence: TGTGCCAGCAGACCCTTAACATTAGATCTTGGCTACACCTTC.

V is TRBV18 and J is TRBJ1-1, with 7 bases lining up with TRBD1. The CDR3 is 14 amino acids. Germline-derived CDR1 and CDR2 are KGHSH and LQKENI. J gave up 6 bases and V 4 bases, and 8 bases lay outside the gene matches. For the CDR3, the DNA is TGTGCCAGCTCACACGGACAGGTTCTTTCTGAAGCTTTCTTT. It is translated as CASSHGQVLSEAFF.

This clonotype was seen repeatedly, ten times or more. This chain joins TRBV7-2 and TRBJ2-7; D perhaps matches TRBD1 (5 bases). V lost 4 bases and J 0 bases, leaving 10 bases between the germline ends. This CDR3 is built from 14 residues. Per the germline V gene, CDR1 is SGHTA and CDR2 is FQGNSA. The CDR3 DNA reads TGTGCCAGCAGCTCTACGACAGTCTCCTACGAGCAGTACGTC. Protein product: CASSSTTVSYEQYV.

This clonotype was observed many times. The chain joins TRBV28 to TRBJ2-3, with a weak D call TRBD2 (5 bases). The CDR3 runs 13 residues. The germline V and J ends were trimmed by 1 base and 10 bases, with 12 bases remaining between them. Germline V lookup: CDR1 MDHEN, CDR2 SYDVKM. CDR3: CASSLYGLAAQYF. The CDR3 coding sequence is TGTGCCAGCAGTTTATATGGTCTAGCAGCGCAGTATTTT.

In this sample, this clonotype turned up many times. The V and J genes are TRBV10-3 and TRBJ1-6; D gene ambiguous. Germline assignment: CDR1 ENHRY and CDR2 SYGVKD. Trimming took off 6 bases at V and 6 bases at J, with 18 bases between the two ends. The CDR3 sequence is 16 residues long. CDR3 nucleotides: TGTGCCATCAGGCCCTTCCCTGACGTACCTAATTCACCCCTCCACTTT. As protein: CAIRPFPDVPNSPLHF.

This clonotype was counted between two and nine times. V gene TRBV12-3 or TRBV12-4 combines with J gene TRBJ1-2, with D possibly matching TRBD1 (5 bases). Trimming removed 3 bases at V and 2 bases at J, with 10 bases between. The CDR3 runs 14 residues. The CDR3 is CASSLGVSNYGYTF. The CDR3 DNA sequence: TGTGCCAGCAGTTTGGGGGTTTCGAACTATGGCTACACCTTC.

This clonotype occurred many times. The chain has TRBV28 and TRBJ2-1; D might be TRBD1 or TRBD2, each matching 5 bases. Germline CDR1 and CDR2: MDHEN and SYDVKM. Trimming took 4 bases from V and 10 from J, leaving 20 bases between them. The CDR3 is 15 amino acids. DNA of the CDR3: TGTGCCAGCAGTTCGACAGATAGGGGACGGGGAGAGCAGTTCTTC. Its protein is CASSSTDRGRGEQFF.

This clonotype was picked up many times. The chain is built from TRBV10-1 and TRBJ1-5; no definite D call. The V end was cut by 9 bases, the J end by 3 bases, with 15 bases between. Germline V gene sequence: CDR1 WNHNN, CDR2 SYGVQD (reference sequence). This CDR3 contains 14 residues. The CDR3 spells CARKGWQYNQPQHF. For the CDR3, the DNA is TGCGCCAGAAAGGGATGGCAGTACAATCAGCCCCAGCATTTT.